This entry lists 11 T cell receptor beta chains sequenced from one sample in a study of OX40 agonist ivuxolimab in advanced cancers. Here immunoSEQ multiplex PCR was the method, and the copy in TCRdb shows in-frame clones only, minus some. Of about 100,000 clones in the sample, around 93% were seen once. Sequences were derived from CD4+ or CD8+ T cells sorted from blood, sampled in a trial of the OX40 agonist ivuxolimab. These receptors all come from an adult with an advanced solid tumor such as melanoma, head and neck, liver or kidney cancer.

The chain combines TRBV6-1 with TRBJ2-7; D remains ambiguous. The germline V gene has CDR1 MNHNS and CDR2 SASEGT. V was clipped by 7 bases and J by 6 bases, with 7 bases between them. The CDR3 is 10 residues long. CDR3 residues: CASTEFEQYF. As DNA, the CDR3 is TGTGCCAGCACAGAGTTCGAGCAGTACTTC.

The V gene is TRBV7-9, the J gene TRBJ1-1; D perhaps matches TRBD1 (5 bases). The V gene lost 4 bases and the J gene lost 1 base, with 10 bases spanning the gap. The CDR3 totals 14 residues. Germline CDR1 is SEHNR and CDR2 is FQNEAQ (reference sequence). CDR3 sequence (DNA): TGTGCCAGCAGCTACCGGGACGGGAACACTGAAGCTTTCTTT. Translated: CASSYRDGNTEAFF.

The V call is TRBV7-3, the J call TRBJ2-4; D unclear. The CDR3 is 13 amino acids. V lost 1 base to trimming and J lost 5 bases, with 6 bases between them. From germline, CDR1 is SGHTA and CDR2 FQGTGA. The CDR3 sequence is CASSLNTQNIQYF. As DNA, the CDR3 is TGTGCCAGCAGCTTAAATACCCAAAACATTCAGTACTTC.

This chain connects TRBV6-1 to TRBJ1-1, with a tentative D call TRBD1 (5 bases). Trimming removed 8 bases from V and 4 bases from J, with 8 bases in between. CDR1 and CDR2 from the germline V gene are MNHNS and SASEGT. The CDR3 sequence is 11 residues long. CDR3 loop: CASLDSTEAFF. In nucleotides, the CDR3 is TGTGCCAGCTTAGACAGCACTGAAGCTTTCTTT.

This CDR3 reads CSVEPGLYTDTQYF. Written as DNA, the CDR3 is TGCAGCGTTGAACCGGGACTGTACACAGATACGCAGTATTTT. This rearrangement joins TRBV29-1 to TRBJ2-3, with D perhaps matching TRBD2 (6 bases). The V and J ends lost 2 bases and 2 bases respectively, with 11 bases between them. This CDR3 is built from 14 residues. Germline lookup yields CDR1 SQVTM and CDR2 ANQGSEA.

The rearrangement links TRBV7-8 to TRBJ2-1, with TRBD1 identical over 11 bases. CDR3 length: 15 amino acids. V shed 5 bases and J 9 bases; nucleotides not matched to a gene: 9. Germline assignment: CDR1 SGHVS and CDR2 FQNEAQ. As DNA, the CDR3 is TGTGCCAGCAGCCTACTGGGACAGGGGGTAGGTGAGCAGTTCTTC. This translates into CASSLLGQGVGEQFF.

This chain uses TRBV6-6 with TRBJ2-7, with TRBD2 matching 7 bases. Germline lookup yields CDR1 MNHNY and CDR2 SVGAGI (reference sequence). The CDR3 covers 15 residues. J gave up 0 bases and V 4 bases, and 6 bases lay outside the gene matches. CDR3 sequence: CASSSSAGSSYEQYF. In DNA form, the CDR3 reads TGTGCCAGCAGTTCATCAGCGGGGAGCTCCTACGAGCAGTACTTC.

The chain employs TRBV28 and TRBJ1-5; 9 nucleotides match TRBD1. The CDR3 contains 15 residues. V was clipped by 8 bases and J by 7 bases; unmatched bases: 12. Germline V CDR1 and CDR2: MDHEN, SYDVKM. CDR3 in amino acids: CASHITGGIRQPQHF. The CDR3 DNA is TGTGCCAGCCATATAACAGGGGGCATTAGACAGCCCCAGCATTTT. Drawing the rest from reference TRBV28 and TRBJ1-5, the complete variable domain is DVKVTQSSRYLVKRTGEKVFLECVQDMDHENMFWYRQDPGLGLRLIYFSYDVKMKEKGDIPEGYSVSREKKERFSLILESASTNQTSMYLCASHITGGIRQPQHFGDGTRLSIL.

V gene TRBV18 combines with J gene TRBJ2-1; tentatively, D is TRBD2 (6 bases). Trimming pared 5 bases from V and 8 bases from J, leaving 13 bases between. This CDR3 is built from 13 residues. Germline values: CDR1 KGHSH, CDR2 LQKENI. CDR3 sequence: CASSNPWGDEQFF. The CDR3 DNA is TGTGCCAGCTCAAACCCCTGGGGGGATGAGCAGTTCTTC.

The chain combines TRBV19 with TRBJ2-7; D might be TRBD2 (6 bases). This CDR3 comprises 14 residues. CDR1 LNHDA and CDR2 SQIVND come from the germline V gene (reference sequence). The ends were cut back, 3 bases at V and 7 bases at J, with 16 bases in the middle. The CDR3 DNA reads TGTGCCAGTAGTATTACGGGAGCGGAGTATGAGCAGTACTTC. Protein product: CASSITGAEYEQYF. Supplemented by reference TRBV19 and TRBJ2-7, the full variable domain reads DGGITQSPKYLFRKEGQNVTLSCEQNLNHDAMYWYRQDPGQGLRLIYYSQIVNDFQKGDIAEGYSVSREKKESFPLTVTSAQKNPTAFYLCASSITGAEYEQYFGPGTRLTVT.

This clone appeared once. The chain joins TRBV12-5 to TRBJ2-2; D remains unclear. This CDR3 spans 19 amino acids. V was cut by 5 bases and J by 4 bases, with 26 bases left in between. CDR1 is LGHNT and CDR2 is FRNRAP in the germline V gene. This CDR3 reads CASGVWPTGSRHLTGELFF. The DNA for the CDR3 is TGTGCTAGTGGTGTTTGGCCCACTGGGTCTCGCCACCTCACCGGGGAGCTGTTTTTT.